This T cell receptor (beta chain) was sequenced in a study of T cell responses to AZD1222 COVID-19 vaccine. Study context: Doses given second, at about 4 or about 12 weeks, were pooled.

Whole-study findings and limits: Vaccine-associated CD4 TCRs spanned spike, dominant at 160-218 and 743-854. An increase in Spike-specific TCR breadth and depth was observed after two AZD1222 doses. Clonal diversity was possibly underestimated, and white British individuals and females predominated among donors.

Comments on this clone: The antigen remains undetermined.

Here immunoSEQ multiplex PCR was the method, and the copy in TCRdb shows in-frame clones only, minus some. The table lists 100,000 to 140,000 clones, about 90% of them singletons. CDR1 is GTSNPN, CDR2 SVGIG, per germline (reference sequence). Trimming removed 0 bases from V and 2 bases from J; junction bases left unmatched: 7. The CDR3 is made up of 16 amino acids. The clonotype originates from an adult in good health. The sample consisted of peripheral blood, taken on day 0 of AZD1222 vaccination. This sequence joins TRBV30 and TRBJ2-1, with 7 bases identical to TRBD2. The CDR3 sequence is CAWSVPAGSPYNEQFF. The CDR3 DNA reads TGTGCCTGGAGTGTACCAGCGGGGTCCCCCTACAATGAGCAGTTCTTC.